The TCR beta chain under discussion was sequenced for a study of sequential checkpoint blockade in melanoma. Profiled with immunoSEQ multiplex PCR; TCRdb holds only in-frame clones, not every one. This table has about 5,100 clones, less than 80% appearing once. This CDR3 region has 16 residues. Trimming removed 3 bases from V and 3 bases from J; junction bases left unmatched: 8. CDR1 and CDR2 (germline): SGHRS, YFSETQ. The treatment: randomized to nivolumab then ipilimumab (arm A) or the reverse (arm B). No patient had prior DNA-damaging chemotherapy. Sorted cells were live CD3+CD8+, lacking CD19 and CD56, from PBMCs.

This sample comprised CD8+ T cells sorted from blood (inferred from file names), obtained from a patient given nivolumab and ipilimumab in sequence. The J gene is TRBJ2-1, the V gene TRBV5-1; 8 bases align to TRBD2. This clonotype originated in a human patient with melanoma. Some clones in this sample may be carry-over from other donors' samples. Written as DNA, the CDR3 is TGCGCCAGCAGCTCGGGGGGGGATTCCGTCTACAATGAGCAGTTCTTC. As protein: CASSSGGDSVYNEQFF.